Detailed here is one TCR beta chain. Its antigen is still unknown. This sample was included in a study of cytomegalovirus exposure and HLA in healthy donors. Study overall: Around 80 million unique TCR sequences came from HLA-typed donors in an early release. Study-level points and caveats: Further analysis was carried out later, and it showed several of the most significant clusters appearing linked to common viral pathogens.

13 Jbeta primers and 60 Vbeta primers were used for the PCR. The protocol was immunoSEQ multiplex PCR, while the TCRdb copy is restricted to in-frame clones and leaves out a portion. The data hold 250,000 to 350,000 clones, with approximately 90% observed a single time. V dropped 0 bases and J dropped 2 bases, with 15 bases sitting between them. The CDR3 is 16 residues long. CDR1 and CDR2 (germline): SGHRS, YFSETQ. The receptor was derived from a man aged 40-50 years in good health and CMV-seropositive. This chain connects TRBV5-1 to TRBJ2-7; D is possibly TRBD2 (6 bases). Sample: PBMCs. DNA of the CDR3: TGCGCCAGCAGCTTGGAGGGACTCCCTGAAACCTACGAGCAGTACTTC. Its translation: CASSLEGLPETYEQYF.